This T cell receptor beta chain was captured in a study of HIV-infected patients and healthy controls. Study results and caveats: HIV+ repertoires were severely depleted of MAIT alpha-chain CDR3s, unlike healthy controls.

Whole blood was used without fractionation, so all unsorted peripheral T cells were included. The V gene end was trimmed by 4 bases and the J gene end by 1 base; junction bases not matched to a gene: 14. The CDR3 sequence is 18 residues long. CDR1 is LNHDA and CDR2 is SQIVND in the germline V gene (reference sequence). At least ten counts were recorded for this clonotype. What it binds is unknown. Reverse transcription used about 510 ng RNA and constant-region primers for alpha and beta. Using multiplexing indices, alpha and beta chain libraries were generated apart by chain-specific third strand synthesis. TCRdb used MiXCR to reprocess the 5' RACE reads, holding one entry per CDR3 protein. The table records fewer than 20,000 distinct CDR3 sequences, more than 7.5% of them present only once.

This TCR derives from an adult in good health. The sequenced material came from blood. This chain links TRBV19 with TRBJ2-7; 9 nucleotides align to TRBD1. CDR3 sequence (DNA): TGTGCCAGTAGTACCCACCCCTACGACAGGGGGACTTCCTACGAGCAGTACTTC. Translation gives CASSTHPYDRGTSYEQYF.